This TCR beta chain was retrieved from a study of T cells in Graves' hyperthyroidism and ophthalmopathy. The CDR3 contains 12 residues. Trimming took 1 base from V and 5 from J, leaving 5 bases between them. General study findings and limits: Using 13 V-J features, a model discriminated ophthalmopathy from stable hyperthyroidism.

Investigators excluded patients with uncontrolled infection, other autoimmune disease, pregnancy or lactation. This clonotype has at least ten counts. The target antigen is unknown. TCR beta CDR3 regions were amplified from RNA transcripts. HTBI primers were used for first-round RT-PCR of the TCR CDR3. TCRdb re-called the multiplex PCR reads through MiXCR, storing one row per CDR3 protein. Counted here are almost 600,000 distinct CDR3 sequences, roughly 46% occurring once; the ten biggest clones make up more than 7.5%. The source material was peripheral blood or thyroid tissue (not recorded which). The chain is built from TRBV12-3 or TRBV12-4 and TRBJ1-1; D unresolved. The clonotype originates from a woman under 30 with Graves' hyperthyroidism. The CDR3 here is CASSLGLTEAFF. In nucleotides, the CDR3 is TGTGCCAGCAGTTTAGGACTGACTGAAGCTTTCTTT.